Below are 19 T cell receptor beta chains sequenced from a single sample in a study of PD-1 blockade in classical Hodgkin lymphoma. The time point was: cycle 4 day 1 (C4D1), after five to seven weeks of nivolumab. Every patient relapsed after autologous stem cell transplantation, and brentuximab vedotin exposure varied. TCRdb keeps only in-frame clones here, not all; method: immunoSEQ multiplex PCR. The sample consists of just under 20,000 clones, under 80% of them appearing once. The sample consisted of peripheral blood mononuclear cells (PBMCs), taken before the fourth cycle of nivolumab. The source is a human donor with classical Hodgkin lymphoma.

This chain uses TRBV13 with TRBJ2-3; no reliable D call. From germline, CDR1 is PRHDT and CDR2 FYEKMQ (reference sequence). There are 11 residues in the CDR3. V lost 3 bases, J lost 7 bases, and 5 bases lay in between. The CDR3 coding sequence is TGTGCCAGCAGCTTTAAGAATACGCAGTATTTT. Its translation is CASSFKNTQYF.

This rearrangement joins TRBV19 to TRBJ1-1, with TRBD1 as a possible D gene (5 bases). The CDR3 loop spans 13 amino acids. V was shortened by 3 bases and J by 7 bases, with 12 bases between the two germline ends. From germline, CDR1 is LNHDA and CDR2 SQIVND (reference sequence). The CDR3 loop reads CASSILGAVEAFF. The CDR3 DNA reads as TGTGCCAGTAGTATCCTTGGGGCGGTTGAAGCTTTCTTT.

The rearrangement links TRBV25-1 to TRBJ2-7; 14 nucleotides match TRBD2. The CDR3 is 17 residues long. The V and J ends lost 6 bases and 0 bases, in that order; junction bases with no gene match: 7. Germline V gene sequence: CDR1 MGHDK, CDR2 SYGVNS. This chain's CDR3 is CASRVGLAGGTSYEQYV. CDR3 DNA: TGTGCCAGCAGGGTAGGACTAGCGGGAGGTACCTCCTACGAGCAGTACGTC.

This chain connects TRBV7-3 to TRBJ2-7, with 10 bases aligning to TRBD2. CDR1 is SGHTA and CDR2 is FQGTGA in the germline V gene. Germline trimming cut 3 bases from V and 2 bases from J; bases unmatched to any gene: 4. The CDR3 runs 15 residues. CDR3 nucleotide sequence: TGTGCCAGCAGCTTCGGTAGCGGGAGGACCTACGAGCAGTACTTC. Encoded protein: CASSFGSGRTYEQYF.

The count of this clone is one. The chain uses TRBV6-5 and TRBJ2-1; a possible D gene is TRBD2 (5 bases). V was pared by 2 bases and J by 0 bases, with 8 bases between. The CDR3 covers 15 residues. Germline CDR1 and CDR2: MNHEY and SVGAGI. The DNA of the CDR3 is TGTGCCAGCAGTTACCGGGATAGCTCCTACAATGAGCAGTTCTTC. As protein: CASSYRDSSYNEQFF.

With regard to this clone: At one end, the junction sequence differs from germline, possibly due to a read error. The J gene is TRBJ2-1, the V gene TRBV5-4; D perhaps matches TRBD2 (5 bases). Germline loops: CDR1 SGHNT, CDR2 YYREEE (reference sequence). This CDR3 is built from 11 residues. CDR3 nucleotides: TGTGCCAGCCGCTTTGGGAGTGAGCAGTTCTTC. Its translation is CASRFGSEQFF.

This chain joins TRBV7-2 and TRBJ1-4, with 9 bases matching TRBD1. Germline CDR1 and CDR2: SGHTA and FQGNSA. The CDR3 has 16 amino acids. Trimming took 2 bases from V and 7 from J; bases not matched to a gene: 8. CDR3 sequence reads: CASSLSPGQGSEKLFF. CDR3 nucleotides: TGTGCCAGCAGCTTATCACCGGGACAGGGTTCTGAAAAACTGTTTTTT.

This chain connects TRBV6-5 to TRBJ1-2, with 10 bases matching TRBD1. Germline V CDR1 and CDR2: MNHEY, SVGAGI. The V and J ends lost 2 bases and 6 bases, in that order; junction bases with no gene match: 6. The CDR3 sequence is 15 residues long. This CDR3 reads CASSYAGTGAHGYTF. The CDR3 bases are TGTGCCAGCAGTTACGCCGGGACAGGGGCTCATGGCTACACCTTC.

This chain joins TRBV7-2 and TRBJ1-5; D remains ambiguous. The CDR3 extends over 12 amino acids. Germline lookup yields CDR1 SGHTA and CDR2 FQGNSA. V lost 4 bases, J lost 7 bases, and 8 bases lay in between. CDR3 residues: CASSYTWQPQHF. For the CDR3, the DNA is TGTGCCAGCAGCTACACGTGGCAGCCCCAGCATTTT. Filled out from reference TRBV7-2 and TRBJ1-5, the complete variable domain reads GAGVSQSPSNKVTEKGKDVELRCDPISGHTALYWYRQSLGQGLEFLIYFQGNSAPDKSGLPSDRFSAERTGGSVSTLTIQRTQQEDSAVYLCASSYTWQPQHFGDGTRLSIL.

This clone came up a few times. For the CDR3, the DNA is TGTGCCAGTAGTAACCTCGAGGGAGGGTGGGGACAGTTCTTC. Amino acid sequence: CASSNLEGGWGQFF. The chain recombines TRBV19 with TRBJ2-1, with TRBD2 identical over 7 bases. The germline CDR1 and CDR2 sequences are LNHDA and SQIVND (reference sequence). V gave up 4 bases and J gave up 13 bases; unmatched junction bases: 13. The CDR3 extends over 14 amino acids.

This clone appeared a single time. This sequence joins TRBV11-2 and TRBJ2-1, with TRBD2 identical over 10 bases. V shed 1 base and J 13 bases; nucleotides not matched to a gene: 13. The CDR3 totals 16 residues. Looked up from germline, CDR1 is SGHAT and CDR2 is FQNNGV. CDR3 nucleotide sequence: TGTGCCAGCAGCTTAGTAGCGGGGGGCCTCGGGGCACATCAGTTCTTC. Amino acid sequence: CASSLVAGGLGAHQFF.

The gene calls are TRBV6-5 and TRBJ2-7; D is unresolved. The CDR3 extends over 13 amino acids. Trimming pared 4 bases from V and 4 bases from J, leaving 11 bases between. The germline V gene has CDR1 MNHEY and CDR2 SVGAGI. The CDR3 here is CASSSIEAYEQYV. The CDR3, as DNA: TGTGCCAGCAGTTCCATTGAAGCTTACGAGCAGTACGTC.

DNA for the CDR3: TGCGCCAGCAGCTTGGAGGGACAATTCCAGCCACCCCTCCACTTT. Protein product: CASSLEGQFQPPLHF. The gene calls are TRBV5-1 and TRBJ1-6; D perhaps matches TRBD1 (6 bases). The V end was cut by 0 bases, the J end by 11 bases, with 15 bases between. CDR1 SGHRS and CDR2 YFSETQ come from the germline V gene. The CDR3 length is 15 residues.

The V gene is TRBV7-2, the J gene TRBJ1-2, with D uncertain. The CDR3 is 17 residues long. V gave up 5 bases and J gave up 4 bases, with 23 bases separating them. Germline lookup yields CDR1 SGHTA and CDR2 FQGNSA. The CDR3: CASSLSSVKPPAYGYTF. The CDR3 region has the DNA TGTGCCAGCAGCCTTAGCTCCGTGAAGCCACCTGCCTATGGCTACACCTTC.

The chain's CDR3 is CASSAGTLGSGYTF. In DNA, the CDR3 is TGCGCCAGCAGCGCCGGGACTCTCGGATCCGGCTACACCTTC. The V and J genes are TRBV5-1 and TRBJ1-2; the D gene is possibly TRBD1 (5 bases). The CDR3 contains 14 residues. The V end lost 4 bases, the J end lost 8 bases, and 18 bases lay between the germline ends. Germline CDR1 SGHRS, CDR2 YFSETQ.

This sequence joins TRBV4-3 and TRBJ2-2; D uncertain. The germline V and J ends were trimmed by 0 bases and 1 base, with 21 bases remaining between them. Germline V gene sequence: CDR1 LGHNA, CDR2 YSLEER. This CDR3 comprises 20 residues. In nucleotides, the CDR3 is TGCGCCAGCAGCCAAGATCCATTCTTACCGGGCCTCTTGAACACCGGGGAGCTGTTTTTT. Its translation: CASSQDPFLPGLLNTGELFF.

The chain joins TRBV9 to TRBJ2-5; weak D call: TRBD2 (6 bases). This CDR3 comprises 13 residues. V was shortened by 4 bases and J by 5 bases, with 12 bases between the two germline ends. The V gene's germline CDR1 is SGDLS and CDR2 YYNGEE. The CDR3 DNA follows: TGTGCCAGCAGCCCGGGGGTCGGGGAGACCCAGTACTTC. Translation gives CASSPGVGETQYF.

In this sample, this clone turned up a few times. Relative to the germline gene, one junction end is altered; a read error may explain this. The rearrangement joins TRBV6-1 to TRBJ1-1, with D uncertain. Germline V lookup: CDR1 MNHNS, CDR2 SASEGT. The CDR3 covers 13 residues. CDR3 coding DNA: TGTGCCATCAGTGATGGGGAGAACACTGAAGCTTTCTTT. Translated, it gives CAISDGENTEAFF.

This clone was seen only a few times. J is TRBJ2-1 and V is TRBV5-1, with 12 bases lining up with TRBD2. J lost 6 bases, V lost 4 bases, and 8 bases had no gene match. Germline loops: CDR1 SGHRS, CDR2 YFSETQ. The CDR3 covers 16 residues. In nucleotides, the CDR3 is TGCGCCAGCAGCCCCGGACTAGCGGGATTAGGCAATGAGCAGTTCTTC. Its protein is CASSPGLAGLGNEQFF.